This TCR beta chain is drawn from a study of blood T cell repertoires in COVID-19. About the study: Donors in the United States, Italy and Spain gave samples during acute or convalescent COVID-19. In each case, the material was cDNA or gDNA derived from T cells, B-cell-depleted T cells, or PBMCs.

TCRdb keeps only in-frame clones here, not all; method: immunoSEQ multiplex PCR. The repertoire holds fewer than 350,000 clones, with around 81% as singletons. The clonotype comes from a woman aged 60-70 years with active or convalescent COVID-19. Sequencing was done on a sample of peripheral blood.

The CDR3 bases are TGCGCCAGCAGCTTGGACCCCGCTAGCGGGGGGGTTAGCACAGATACGCAGTATTTT. It specifies CASSLDPASGGVSTDTQYF. The V and J genes are TRBV5-1 and TRBJ2-3, with 12 nucleotides matching TRBD2. Per germline, CDR1 SGHRS and CDR2 YFSETQ. The V segment lost 0 bases and the J segment 0 bases; nucleotides outside the gene matches: 8. The length of the CDR3 is 19 residues.